These 21 T cell receptor beta chains originate from one sample sequenced in a study of blood T cell repertoires in COVID-19. Generated by immunoSEQ multiplex PCR, the TCRdb table keeps only in-frame clones and is missing some. The top ten hold 8.5% to 14% of the sample, which has 70,000 to 80,000 clones, around 79% seen once. The source material was peripheral blood. The source of these receptors is a man between 45 and 60 years old with acute or convalescent COVID-19.

The chain combines TRBV6-5 with TRBJ1-5; D not certain. The CDR3 totals 13 residues. Germline V lookup: CDR1 MNHEY, CDR2 SVGAGI. Trimming shortened V by 2 bases and J by 5 bases, and 7 bases separated the two germline ends. The CDR3: CASSYTRDQPQHF. The DNA of the CDR3 is TGTGCCAGCAGTTACACGAGGGATCAGCCCCAGCATTTT.

The chain is built from TRBV2 and TRBJ1-2, with 8 bases identical to TRBD1. The J segment lost 2 bases and the V segment lost 6 bases, leaving 2 bases of the junction unmatched. The CDR3 loop spans 13 amino acids. The germline CDR1 and CDR2 sequences are SNHLY and FYNNEI. The CDR3 is CASSRDRNYGYTF. CDR3 coding DNA: TGTGCCAGCAGCCGGGACAGGAACTATGGCTACACCTTC.

This clone was seen only a few times. The J gene is TRBJ1-4, the V gene TRBV11-2, with D perhaps TRBD1 (6 bases). V lost 5 bases and J 7 bases, leaving 17 bases between the germline ends. CDR1 is SGHAT, CDR2 FQNNGV, per germline. The CDR3 covers 15 residues. CDR3 nucleotide sequence: TGTGCCAGCAGCGCAACAGGGTTTAAAGCTGAAAAACTGTTTTTT. Protein sequence: CASSATGFKAEKLFF.

CDR3 residues: CASSLRGNRYGYTF. CDR3 DNA sequence: TGTGCCAGCAGCTTGAGAGGGAACCGCTATGGCTACACCTTC. The genes are TRBV5-6 and TRBJ1-2; no firm D call. Germline V gene lookup returns CDR1 SGHDT and CDR2 YYEEEE. CDR3 length: 14 amino acids. Trimming left V 1 base short and J 4 bases short, with 11 bases between.

The chain carries TRBV28 and TRBJ2-7, with TRBD2 matching 8 bases. The CDR3 loop spans 13 amino acids. Germline loops: CDR1 MDHEN, CDR2 SYDVKM. With V trimmed by 3 bases and J by 3 bases, 1 base remained unmatched. The CDR3 here is CASSFSGIYEQYF. CDR3 coding DNA: TGTGCCAGCAGTTTTAGCGGGATCTACGAGCAGTACTTC.

The CDR3 here is CATSDPGQGVDEQYF. CDR3 nucleotide sequence: TGTGCCACCAGTGATCCGGGACAGGGGGTCGACGAGCAGTACTTC. The J gene is TRBJ2-7, the V gene TRBV24-1; TRBD1 matches 11 bases. The CDR3 is made up of 15 amino acids. With 3 bases clipped from V and 5 bases from J, the junction kept 5 bases outside the gene matches. Looked up from germline, CDR1 is KGHDR and CDR2 is SFDVKD.

This rearrangement joins TRBV2 to TRBJ1-2, with 7 nucleotides matching TRBD1. The CDR3 length is 15 residues. Unmatched junction bases numbered 12, after V lost 4 bases and J lost 7 bases. Germline CDR1 and CDR2: SNHLY and FYNNEI. The CDR3 DNA follows: TGTGCCAGCAGTGTAGCTCCCGGGACAGTTAGTGGCTACACCTTC. It codes for CASSVAPGTVSGYTF.

The chain couples TRBV7-2 to TRBJ1-5, with D tentatively TRBD1 (5 bases). The V end was cut by 5 bases, the J end by 2 bases, with 19 bases between. CDR3 size: 17 residues. Germline V gene lookup returns CDR1 SGHTA and CDR2 FQGNSA. CDR3 protein: CASSQLSREFGNQPQHF. The DNA for the CDR3 is TGTGCCAGCAGCCAACTATCCAGGGAATTCGGCAATCAGCCCCAGCATTTT.

The rearrangement joins TRBV6-5 to TRBJ1-2, with D possibly being TRBD1 (5 bases). Trimming took 7 bases from V and 8 from J, leaving 14 bases between them. Germline V gene lookup returns CDR1 MNHEY and CDR2 SVGAGI. This CDR3 spans 12 amino acids. The CDR3 coding sequence is TGTGCCAGCACCTCAGGGTCCGACGGCTACACCTTC. Amino acids: CASTSGSDGYTF.

Only one count was recorded for this clone. The V call is TRBV7-3, the J call TRBJ2-1; TRBD2 aligns across 12 bases. The CDR3 has 15 residues. Trimming removed 7 bases from V and 9 bases from J; junction bases left unmatched: 10. Germline V lookup: CDR1 SGHTA, CDR2 FQGTGA. CDR3 DNA: TGTGCCAGCACACAGACTAGCGGGAGATCTGGTGAGCAGTTCTTC. Amino acid sequence: CASTQTSGRSGEQFF.

The chain is built from TRBV3-1 (or the pseudogene TRBV3-2) and TRBJ2-5; unclear D gene. V was cut by 2 bases and J by 2 bases, with 9 bases left in between. There are 14 residues in the CDR3. CDR1 is LGHDT, CDR2 YNNKEL, per germline (reference sequence). CDR3 in amino acids: CASSQFQVQETQYF. CDR3 DNA: TGTGCCAGCAGCCAATTCCAGGTACAAGAGACCCAGTACTTC.

The rearrangement uses TRBV11-3 and TRBJ2-3, with 8 bases aligning to TRBD2. Trimming removed 5 bases from V and 7 bases from J; junction bases left unmatched: 8. The CDR3 has 14 amino acids. The germline CDR1 and CDR2 sequences are SGHNT and YENEEA. This CDR3 is CASSPGGVPHTQYF. The CDR3 DNA sequence: TGTGCCAGCAGCCCGGGGGGGGTCCCCCATACGCAGTATTTT.

The chain joins TRBV2 to TRBJ1-1; 7 bases line up with TRBD1. V gave up 7 bases and J gave up 5 bases; unmatched junction bases: 7. CDR3 length equals 13 residues. Germline V gives CDR1 SNHLY, CDR2 FYNNEI. The CDR3 sequence: CASNQQGPTEAFF. The DNA of the CDR3 is TGTGCCAGCAACCAACAGGGGCCAACTGAAGCTTTCTTT.

Only one count was recorded for this clone. The chain couples TRBV18 to TRBJ1-1; maybe TRBD1 (6 bases). This CDR3 is built from 14 residues. With 5 bases removed from V and 4 bases from J, the gap between germline ends came to 14 bases. Germline V gives CDR1 KGHSH, CDR2 LQKENI. CDR3 protein: CASSNEAGVTEAFF. The CDR3 bases are TGTGCCAGCTCAAATGAGGCAGGGGTCACTGAAGCTTTCTTT.

The J gene is TRBJ1-1, the V gene TRBV5-6; 7 nucleotides line up with TRBD1. Germline loops: CDR1 SGHDT, CDR2 YYEEEE. V lost 7 bases to trimming and J lost 0 bases; unmatched junction nucleotides: 9. The CDR3 runs to 15 residues. CDR3 amino acids: CASDRQGNMNTEAFF. For the CDR3, the DNA is TGTGCCAGCGACAGACAGGGCAACATGAACACTGAAGCTTTCTTT.

The V and J genes are TRBV15 and TRBJ1-5; D ambiguous. Germline V gene lookup returns CDR1 LNHNV and CDR2 YYDKDF (reference sequence). CDR3 size: 12 residues. The V end was cut by 0 bases, the J end by 7 bases, with 4 bases between. The CDR3 protein is CATSRDQQPQHF. The CDR3, as DNA: TGTGCCACCAGCAGAGATCAGCAGCCCCAGCATTTT.

This clone has just a few counts. This chain joins TRBV7-7 and TRBJ2-5; 9 bases map to TRBD2. CDR3 size: 15 residues. V shed 0 bases and J 2 bases; nucleotides not matched to a gene: 1. Germline CDR1 is SSHAT and CDR2 is FNYEAQ (reference sequence). The CDR3 coding sequence is TGTGCCAGCAGCTTAGCTACTAGCGGGCAAGAGACCCAGTACTTC. It translates to CASSLATSGQETQYF. Complete variable domain (other parts from reference TRBV7-7 and TRBJ2-5): GAGVSQSPRYKVTKRGQDVTLRCDPISSHATLYWYQQALGQGPEFLTYFNYEAQPDKSGLPSDRFSAERPEGSISTLTIQRTEQRDSAMYRCASSLATSGQETQYFGPGTRLLVL.

The chain is built from TRBV5-1 and TRBJ2-3, with 9 bases that match TRBD1. The CDR3 spans 15 residues. The J segment lost 0 bases and the V segment lost 3 bases, leaving 2 bases of the junction unmatched. CDR1 SGHRS and CDR2 YFSETQ come from the germline V gene. The CDR3 DNA is TGCGCCAGCAGCTGGGACAGGGCTAGCACAGATACGCAGTATTTT. The encoded protein is CASSWDRASTDTQYF.

V gene TRBV5-8 combines with J gene TRBJ1-5; D not certain. This CDR3 is 15 amino acids long. Germline V gene lookup returns CDR1 SGHTS and CDR2 YDEGEE. The V end was cut by 2 bases, the J end by 5 bases, with 14 bases between. The CDR3 region has the DNA TGTGCCAGCAGCTTTTTGCGGGGTCAGGATCAGCCCCAGCATTTT. Its translation: CASSFLRGQDQPQHF.

The chain uses TRBV19 and TRBJ1-6, with 8 bases identical to TRBD1. V was pared by 4 bases and J by 10 bases, with 3 bases of the junction left unmatched. Germline V gene sequence: CDR1 LNHDA, CDR2 SQIVND (reference sequence). The CDR3 is 13 amino acids. The chain's CDR3 is CASSRDRGSPLHF. As DNA, the CDR3 is TGTGCCAGTAGTAGAGACAGGGGATCACCCCTCCACTTT.

A remark on this clone: An end of the junction differs from the germline gene, which may be a read error. The chain has TRBV7-2 and TRBJ2-1, with 9 bases identical to TRBD2. The CDR3 is made up of 15 amino acids. CDR1 is SGHTA and CDR2 is FQGNSA in the germline V gene. The CDR3 DNA reads TGTGCCAGCAGCCTAGCGGGGCGTTCCTACAATGGGCAGTTCTTC. Its protein is CASSLAGRSYNGQFF. Complete variable domain (other parts from reference TRBV7-2 and TRBJ2-1): GAGVSQSPSNKVTEKGKDVELRCDPISGHTALYWYRQSLGQGLEFLIYFQGNSAPDKSGLPSDRFSAERTGGSVSTLTIQRTQQEDSAVYLCASSLAGRSYNGQFFGPGTRLTVL.